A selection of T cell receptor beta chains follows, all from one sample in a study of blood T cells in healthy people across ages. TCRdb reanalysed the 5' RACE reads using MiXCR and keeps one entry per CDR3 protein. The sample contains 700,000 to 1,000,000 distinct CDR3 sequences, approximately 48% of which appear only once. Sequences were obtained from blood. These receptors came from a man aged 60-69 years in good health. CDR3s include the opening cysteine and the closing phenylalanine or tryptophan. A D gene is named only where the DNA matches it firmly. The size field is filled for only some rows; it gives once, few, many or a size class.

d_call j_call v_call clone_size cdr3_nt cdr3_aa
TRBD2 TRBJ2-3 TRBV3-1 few TGTGCCAGCAGCCAACCGAATAGCGGGGGGGTAGGCGATACGCAGTATTTT CASSQPNSGGVGDTQYF
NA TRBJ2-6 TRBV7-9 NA TGTGCCAGCAGCTTTTGGACCTCAAGATCTGGGGCCAACGTCCTGACTTTC CASSFWTSRSGANVLTF
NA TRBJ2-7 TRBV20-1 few TGCAGTGCTAGAGGTAACCTCCCTTCGCAGGAGCAGTACTTC CSARGNLPSQEQYF
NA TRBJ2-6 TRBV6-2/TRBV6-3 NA TGTACCAGCAGATACACCAACATCCCCTCTGGGGCCAACGTCCTGACTTTC CTSRYTNIPSGANVLTF
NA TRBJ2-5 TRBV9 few TGTGCCAGCAGCGTAGTCCCCGCCGGGGAGCAGTACTTC CASSVVPAGEQYF
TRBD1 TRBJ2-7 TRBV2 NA TGTGCCAGCAGTGCTCGGACAGGGGGGAGAGTCGAGCAGTACTTC CASSARTGGRVEQYF
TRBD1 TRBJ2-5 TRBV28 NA TGTGCCAGCAGTACAAGACAGGGGGCAAAAGAGACCCAGTACTTC CASSTRQGAKETQYF
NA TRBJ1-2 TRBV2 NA TGTGCCAGCAGTGAAGATGGAGGATATGCCTATGGCTACACCTTC CASSEDGGYAYGYTF
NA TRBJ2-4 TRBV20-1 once TGCAGTGCTAGAGATGGAGCTACCCAGAAAGATGAGCAGTACTTC CSARDGATQKDEQYF
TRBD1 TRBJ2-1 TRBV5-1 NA TGCGCCAGCAGCCGAAATGGAAACAGGGGACCGTACAATGAGCAGTTCTTC CASSRNGNRGPYNEQFF
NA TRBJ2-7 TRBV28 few TGTGCCAGCAGACCGGGACGGGGTTACGAGCAGTACTTC CASRPGRGYEQYF
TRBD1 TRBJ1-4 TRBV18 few TGTGCCAGCACCAGGGACAGTAATGAAAAACTGTTTTTT CASTRDSNEKLFF
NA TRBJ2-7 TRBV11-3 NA TGTGCCAGCAGCTCATCCGGGACTCTCTACGAGCAGTACTTC CASSSSGTLYEQYF
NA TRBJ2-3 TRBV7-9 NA TGTGCCAGCAGCTTAGATGGCGTTCTAGATACGCAGTATTTT CASSLDGVLDTQYF
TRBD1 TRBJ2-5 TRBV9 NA TGTGCCAGCAGCGTAGAGACAGGGCCCCAAGGGACCCAGTACTTC CASSVETGPQGTQYF
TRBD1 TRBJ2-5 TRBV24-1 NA TGTGCCACGGGGGACAGGGTAAAACAAGAGGCCCAGTACTTC CATGDRVKQEAQYF
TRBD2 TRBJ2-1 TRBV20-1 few TGCAGTGCCCGGGGAGCGGGGGGGCAGTACAATGAGCAGTTCTTC CSARGAGGQYNEQFF
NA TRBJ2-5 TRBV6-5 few TGTGCCAGCAGTGCCCGGGACCGGGTTGGGGAGACCCAGTACTTC CASSARDRVGETQYF
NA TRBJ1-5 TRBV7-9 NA TGTGCCAGCAGCTTAAGGAGCGATCAGCCCCAGCATTTT CASSLRSDQPQHF
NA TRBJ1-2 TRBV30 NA TGTGCCTGGAGCGAGAGTGGTTTCTATGGCTACACCTTC CAWSESGFYGYTF